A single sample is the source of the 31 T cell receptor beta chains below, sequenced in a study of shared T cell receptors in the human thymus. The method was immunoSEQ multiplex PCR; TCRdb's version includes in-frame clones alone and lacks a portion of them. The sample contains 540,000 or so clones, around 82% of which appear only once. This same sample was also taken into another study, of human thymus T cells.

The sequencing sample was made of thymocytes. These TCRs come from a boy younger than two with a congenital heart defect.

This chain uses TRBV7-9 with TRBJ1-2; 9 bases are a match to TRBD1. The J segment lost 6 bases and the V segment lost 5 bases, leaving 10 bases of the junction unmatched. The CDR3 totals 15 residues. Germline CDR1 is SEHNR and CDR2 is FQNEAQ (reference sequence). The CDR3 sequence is CASSLPTGGWDGYTF. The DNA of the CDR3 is TGTGCCAGCAGCCTACCTACAGGGGGCTGGGATGGCTACACCTTC.

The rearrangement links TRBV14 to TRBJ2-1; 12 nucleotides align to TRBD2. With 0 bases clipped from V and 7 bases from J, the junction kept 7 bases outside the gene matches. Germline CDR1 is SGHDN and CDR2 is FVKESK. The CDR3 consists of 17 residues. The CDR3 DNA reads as TGTGCCAGCAGCCAAGACGTCTCTAGCGGGAGGGGGAATGAGCAGTTCTTC. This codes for CASSQDVSSGRGNEQFF. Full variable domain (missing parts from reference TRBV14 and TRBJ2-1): EAGVTQFPSHSVIEKGQTVTLRCDPISGHDNLYWYRRVMGKEIKFLLHFVKESKQDESGMPNNRFLAERTGGTYSTLKVQPAELEDSGVYFCASSQDVSSGRGNEQFFGPGTRLTVL.

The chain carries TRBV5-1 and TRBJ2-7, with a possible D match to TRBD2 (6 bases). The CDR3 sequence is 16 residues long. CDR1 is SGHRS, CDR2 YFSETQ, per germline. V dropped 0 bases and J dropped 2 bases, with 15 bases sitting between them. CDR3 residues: CASSLGHGRGPYEQYF. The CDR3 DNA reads TGCGCCAGCAGCTTGGGTCACGGGAGAGGCCCCTACGAGCAGTACTTC.

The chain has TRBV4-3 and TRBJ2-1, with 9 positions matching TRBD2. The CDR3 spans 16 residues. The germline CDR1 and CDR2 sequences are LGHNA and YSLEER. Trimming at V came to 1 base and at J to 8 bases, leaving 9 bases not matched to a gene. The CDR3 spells CASSQGVAGESDEQFF. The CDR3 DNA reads TGCGCCAGCAGCCAAGGGGTAGCGGGAGAGAGCGATGAGCAGTTCTTC.

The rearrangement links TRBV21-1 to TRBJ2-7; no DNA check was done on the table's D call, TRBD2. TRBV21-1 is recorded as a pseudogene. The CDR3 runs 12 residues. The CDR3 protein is CASSILAYEQYF. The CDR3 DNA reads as TGTGCCAGCAGCATACTAGCTTATGAGCAGTACTTC.

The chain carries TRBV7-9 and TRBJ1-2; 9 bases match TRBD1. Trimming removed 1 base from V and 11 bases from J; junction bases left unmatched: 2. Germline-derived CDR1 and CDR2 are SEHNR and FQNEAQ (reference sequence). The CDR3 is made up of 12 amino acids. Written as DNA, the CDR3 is TGTGCCAGCAGCTTAGAAGGGACAGGGTACACCTTC. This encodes CASSLEGTGYTF.

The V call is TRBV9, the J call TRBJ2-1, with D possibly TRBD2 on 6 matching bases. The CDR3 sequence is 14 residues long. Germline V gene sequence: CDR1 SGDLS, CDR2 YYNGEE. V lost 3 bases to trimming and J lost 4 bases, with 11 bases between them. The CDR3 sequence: CASSGGLSYNEQFF. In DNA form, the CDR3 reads TGTGCCAGCAGCGGGGGACTGTCATACAATGAGCAGTTCTTC. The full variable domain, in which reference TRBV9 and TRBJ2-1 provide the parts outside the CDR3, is DSGVTQTPKHLITATGQRVTLRCSPRSGDLSVYWYQQSLDQGLQFLIQYYNGEERAKGNILERFSAQQFPDLHSELNLSSLELGDSALYFCASSGGLSYNEQFFGPGTRLTVL.

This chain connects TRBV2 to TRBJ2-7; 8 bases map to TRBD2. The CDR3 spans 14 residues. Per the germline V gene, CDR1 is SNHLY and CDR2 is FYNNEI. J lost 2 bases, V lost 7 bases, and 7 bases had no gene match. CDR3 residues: CASTALAVTYEQYF. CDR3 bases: TGTGCCAGCACCGCACTAGCGGTAACCTACGAGCAGTACTTC.

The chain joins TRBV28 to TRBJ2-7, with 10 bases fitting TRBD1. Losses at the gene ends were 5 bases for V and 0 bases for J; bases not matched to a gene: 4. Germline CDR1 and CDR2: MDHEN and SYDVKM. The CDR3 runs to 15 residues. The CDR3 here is CASSRDRGLSYEQYF. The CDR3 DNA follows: TGTGCCAGCAGTCGGGACAGGGGCCTCTCCTACGAGCAGTACTTC.

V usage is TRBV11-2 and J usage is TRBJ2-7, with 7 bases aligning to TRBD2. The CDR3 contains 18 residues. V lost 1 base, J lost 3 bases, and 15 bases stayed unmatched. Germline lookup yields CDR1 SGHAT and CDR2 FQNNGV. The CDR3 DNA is TGTGCCAGCAGCTTAGGTATCCTCCGGCGGGAGATACGCTACGAGCAGTACTTC. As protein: CASSLGILRREIRYEQYF.

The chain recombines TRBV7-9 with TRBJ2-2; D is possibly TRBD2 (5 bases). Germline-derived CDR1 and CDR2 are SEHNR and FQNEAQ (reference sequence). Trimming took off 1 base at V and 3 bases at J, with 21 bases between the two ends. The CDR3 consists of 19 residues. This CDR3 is CASSLVVSERPWDTGELFF. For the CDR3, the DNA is TGTGCCAGCAGCTTAGTCGTTTCTGAGCGGCCTTGGGACACCGGGGAGCTGTTTTTT.

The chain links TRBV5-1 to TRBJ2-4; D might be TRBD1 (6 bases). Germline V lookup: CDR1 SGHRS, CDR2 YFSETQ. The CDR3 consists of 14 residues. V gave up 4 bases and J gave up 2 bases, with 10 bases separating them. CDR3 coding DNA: TGCGCCAGCAGCCTAGGACAGTCCAAAAACATTCAGTACTTC. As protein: CASSLGQSKNIQYF.

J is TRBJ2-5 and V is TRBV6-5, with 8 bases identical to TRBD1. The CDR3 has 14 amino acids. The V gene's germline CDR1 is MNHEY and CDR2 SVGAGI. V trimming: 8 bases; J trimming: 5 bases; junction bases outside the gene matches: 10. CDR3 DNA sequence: TGTGCCAGCGCTCGGGACAGGTATGGGGAGACCCAGTACTTC. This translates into CASARDRYGETQYF.

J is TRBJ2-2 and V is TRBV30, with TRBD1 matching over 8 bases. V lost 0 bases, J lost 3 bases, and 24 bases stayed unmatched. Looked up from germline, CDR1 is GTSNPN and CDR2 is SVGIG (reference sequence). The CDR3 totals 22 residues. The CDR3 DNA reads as TGTGCCTGGAGTGTCGCCCGACCCCCTTACCCTGCCAGGGGGCCTGACACCGGGGAGCTGTTTTTT. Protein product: CAWSVARPPYPARGPDTGELFF.

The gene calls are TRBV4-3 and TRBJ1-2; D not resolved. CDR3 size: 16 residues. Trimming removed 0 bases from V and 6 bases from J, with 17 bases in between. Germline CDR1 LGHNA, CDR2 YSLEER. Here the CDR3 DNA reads TGCGCCAGCAGCCAAGATGCCCGGGAATGGTGGCATGGCTACACCTTC. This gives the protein CASSQDAREWWHGYTF.

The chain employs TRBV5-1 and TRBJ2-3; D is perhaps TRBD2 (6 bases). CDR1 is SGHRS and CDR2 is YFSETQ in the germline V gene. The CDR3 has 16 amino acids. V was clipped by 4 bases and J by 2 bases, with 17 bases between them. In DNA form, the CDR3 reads TGCGCCAGCAGCAGAGAGGGGAGGCCCACCACAGATACGCAGTATTTT. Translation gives CASSREGRPTTDTQYF.

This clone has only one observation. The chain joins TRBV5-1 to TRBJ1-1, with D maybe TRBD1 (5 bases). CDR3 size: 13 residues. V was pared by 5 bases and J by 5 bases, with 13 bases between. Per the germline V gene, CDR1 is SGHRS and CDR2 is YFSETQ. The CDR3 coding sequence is TGCGCCAGCAGAGACAGCGTCGGAACTGAAGCTTTCTTT. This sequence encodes CASRDSVGTEAFF.

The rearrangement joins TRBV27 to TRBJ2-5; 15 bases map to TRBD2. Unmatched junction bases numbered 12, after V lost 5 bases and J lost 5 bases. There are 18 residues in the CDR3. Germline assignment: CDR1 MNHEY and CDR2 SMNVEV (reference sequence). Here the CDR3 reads CASSPRTSGRGKKETQYF. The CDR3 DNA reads TGTGCCAGCAGTCCCCGGACTAGCGGGAGGGGAAAGAAGGAGACCCAGTACTTC.

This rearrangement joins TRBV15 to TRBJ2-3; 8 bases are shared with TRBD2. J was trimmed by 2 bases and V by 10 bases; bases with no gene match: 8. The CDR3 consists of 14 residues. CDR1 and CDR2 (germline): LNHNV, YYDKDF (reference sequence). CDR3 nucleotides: TGTGCCATCAGAGCGGGAGCTCACACAGATACGCAGTATTTT. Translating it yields CAIRAGAHTDTQYF. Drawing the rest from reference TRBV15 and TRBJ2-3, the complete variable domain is DAMVIQNPRYQVTQFGKPVTLSCSQTLNHNVMYWYQQKSSQAPKLLFHYYDKDFNNEADTPDNFQSRRPNTSFCFLDIRSPGLGDTAMYLCAIRAGAHTDTQYFGPGTRLTVL.

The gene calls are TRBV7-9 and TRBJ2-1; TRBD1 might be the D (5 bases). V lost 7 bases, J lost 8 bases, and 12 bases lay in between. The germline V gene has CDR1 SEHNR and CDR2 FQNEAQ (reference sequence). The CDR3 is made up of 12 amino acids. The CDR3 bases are TGTGCCAGCACCACCAGGGTTGATGAGCAGTTCTTC. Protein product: CASTTRVDEQFF.

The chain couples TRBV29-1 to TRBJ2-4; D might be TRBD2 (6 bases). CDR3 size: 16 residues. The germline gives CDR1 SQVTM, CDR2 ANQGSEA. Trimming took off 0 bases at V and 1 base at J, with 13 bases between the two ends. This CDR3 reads CSVEDRGWRAKNIQYF. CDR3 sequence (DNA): TGCAGCGTTGAAGATCGGGGGTGGAGGGCCAAAAACATTCAGTACTTC.

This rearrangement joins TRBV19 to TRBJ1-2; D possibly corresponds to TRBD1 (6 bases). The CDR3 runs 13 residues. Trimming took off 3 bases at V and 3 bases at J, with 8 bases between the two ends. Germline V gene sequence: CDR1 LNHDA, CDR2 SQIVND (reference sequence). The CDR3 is CASSIPGDYGYTF. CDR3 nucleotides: TGTGCCAGTAGTATTCCAGGGGACTATGGCTACACCTTC.

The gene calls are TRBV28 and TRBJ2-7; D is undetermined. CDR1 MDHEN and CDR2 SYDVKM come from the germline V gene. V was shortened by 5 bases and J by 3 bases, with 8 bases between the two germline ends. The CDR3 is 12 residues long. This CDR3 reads CASSPRGYEQYF. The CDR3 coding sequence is TGTGCCAGCAGTCCGCGCGGCTACGAGCAGTACTTC.

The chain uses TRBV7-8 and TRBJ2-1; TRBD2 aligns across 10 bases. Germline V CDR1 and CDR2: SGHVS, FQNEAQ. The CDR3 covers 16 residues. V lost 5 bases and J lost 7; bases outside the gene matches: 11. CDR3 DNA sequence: TGTGCCAGCAGCACGCTAGCGGGAGTATTAACGAATGAGCAGTTCTTC. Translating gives CASSTLAGVLTNEQFF.

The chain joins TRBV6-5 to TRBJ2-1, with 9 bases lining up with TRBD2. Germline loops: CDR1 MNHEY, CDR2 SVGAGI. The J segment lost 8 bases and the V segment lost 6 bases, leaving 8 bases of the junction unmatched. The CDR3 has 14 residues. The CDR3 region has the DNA TGTGCCAGCAGCCCCCGTGCGGGAGGGTATGAGCAGTTCTTC. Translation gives CASSPRAGGYEQFF.

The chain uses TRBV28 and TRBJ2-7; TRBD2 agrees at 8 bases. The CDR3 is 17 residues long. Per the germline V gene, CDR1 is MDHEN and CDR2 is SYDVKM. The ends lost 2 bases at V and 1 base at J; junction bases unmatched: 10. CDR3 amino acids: CASSLGSASGPSYEQYF. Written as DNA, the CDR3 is TGTGCCAGCAGTTTAGGGTCGGCTAGCGGGCCTTCCTACGAGCAGTACTTC.

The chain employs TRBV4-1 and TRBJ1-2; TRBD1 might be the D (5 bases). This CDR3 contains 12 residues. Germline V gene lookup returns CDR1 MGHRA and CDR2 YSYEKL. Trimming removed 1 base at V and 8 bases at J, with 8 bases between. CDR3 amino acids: CASSQARGGYTF. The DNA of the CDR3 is TGCGCCAGCAGCCAAGCGCGGGGCGGCTACACCTTC.

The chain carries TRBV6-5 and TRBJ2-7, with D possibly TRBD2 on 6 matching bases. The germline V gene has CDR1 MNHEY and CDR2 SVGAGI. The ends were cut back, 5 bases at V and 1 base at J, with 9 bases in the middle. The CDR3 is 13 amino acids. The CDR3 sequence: CASSPEGSYEQYF. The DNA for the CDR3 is TGTGCCAGCAGTCCGGAGGGATCCTACGAGCAGTACTTC.

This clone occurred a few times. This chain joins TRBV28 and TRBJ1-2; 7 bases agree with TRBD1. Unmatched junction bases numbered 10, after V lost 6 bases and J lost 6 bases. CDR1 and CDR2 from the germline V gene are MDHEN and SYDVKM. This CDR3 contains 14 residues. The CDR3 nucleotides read TGTGCCAGCAGACGCGACAGGGCCGTGCATGGCTACACCTTC. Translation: CASRRDRAVHGYTF.

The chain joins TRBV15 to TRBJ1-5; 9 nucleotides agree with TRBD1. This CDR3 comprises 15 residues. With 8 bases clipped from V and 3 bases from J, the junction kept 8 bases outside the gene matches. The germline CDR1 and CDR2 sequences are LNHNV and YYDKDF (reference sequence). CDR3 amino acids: CATSSGQGNNQPQHF. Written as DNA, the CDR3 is TGTGCCACCTCCAGTGGACAGGGGAACAATCAGCCCCAGCATTTT.

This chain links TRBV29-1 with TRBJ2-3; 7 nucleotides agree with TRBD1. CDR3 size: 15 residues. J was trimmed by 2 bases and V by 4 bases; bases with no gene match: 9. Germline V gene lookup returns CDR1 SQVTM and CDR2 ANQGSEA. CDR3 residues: CSVGGQSRNTDTQYF. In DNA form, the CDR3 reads TGCAGCGTTGGGGGACAGAGTCGTAACACAGATACGCAGTATTTT.